Included here is one TCR beta chain sequence, with context. The antigen is unknown. The repertoire was sequenced with immunoSEQ multiplex PCR; TCRdb's copy has only in-frame clones and lacks some. The sample includes about 64,000 clones, 80% to 95% of them seen just once. This entry belongs to a study of OX40 agonist ivuxolimab in advanced cancers. Study observations and caveats: Some nonresponders additionally presented with little normalized T-cell clonal expansion. Dose levels from 0.1 to 3.0 mg/kg saw CD4+ and CD8+ blood T cells expand clonally by week 6.

V gave up 0 bases and J gave up 0 bases, with 9 bases separating them. This CDR3 contains 17 residues. The input for sequencing was CD4+ or CD8+ T cells sorted from blood, taken in a trial of the OX40 agonist ivuxolimab. The chain has TRBV23-1 and TRBJ2-6; D remains unclear. TRBV23-1 is sorted into the ORF group, with uncertain function. This sequence originates from an adult with an advanced solid tumor such as melanoma, head and neck, liver or kidney cancer. In DNA, the CDR3 is TGCGCCAGCAGTCAATCCGGGCACCACTCTGGGGCCAACGTCCTGACTTTC. Its protein product is CASSQSGHHSGANVLTF.